This T cell receptor beta chain was documented in a study of blood T cell repertoires in COVID-19. Sequencing used immunoSEQ multiplex PCR; TCRdb keeps in-frame clones, though not all of them. The data hold roughly 88,000 clones, with 70% to 90% observed a single time. Specimen: peripheral blood. The TCR was taken from a woman at least 80 years old with acute or convalescent COVID-19.

The CDR3 region has the DNA TGTGCCACCAGCAGAGATCGTGGGGCCACCTCCTACAATGAGCAGTTCTTC. Its translation is CATSRDRGATSYNEQFF. The V call is TRBV15, the J call TRBJ2-1; D might be TRBD1 (5 bases). Germline lookup yields CDR1 LNHNV and CDR2 YYDKDF (reference sequence). V was pared by 0 bases and J by 0 bases, with 12 bases between. This CDR3 spans 17 amino acids.